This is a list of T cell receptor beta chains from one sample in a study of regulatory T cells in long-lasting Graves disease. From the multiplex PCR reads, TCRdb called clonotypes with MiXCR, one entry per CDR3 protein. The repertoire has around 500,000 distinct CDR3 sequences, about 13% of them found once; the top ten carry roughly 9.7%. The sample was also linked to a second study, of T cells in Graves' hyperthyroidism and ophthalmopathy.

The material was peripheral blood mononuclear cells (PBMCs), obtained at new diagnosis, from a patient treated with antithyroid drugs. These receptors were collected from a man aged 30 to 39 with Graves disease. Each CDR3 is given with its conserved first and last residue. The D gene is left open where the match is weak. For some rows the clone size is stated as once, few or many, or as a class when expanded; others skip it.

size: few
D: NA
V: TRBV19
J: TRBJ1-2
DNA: TGTGCCAGTAGTTCTTGGGGTTTGGAGTATGGCTACACCTTC
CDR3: CASSSWGLEYGYTF

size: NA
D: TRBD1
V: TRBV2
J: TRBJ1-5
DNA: TGTGCCAGCAGGGGGACAGGGAACAATCAGCCCCGGCATTTT
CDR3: CASRGTGNNQPRHF

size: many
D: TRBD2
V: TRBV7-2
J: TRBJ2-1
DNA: TGTGCCAGCAGCCCTCCGTGGGCGGGAGTCTACAATGAGCAGTTCTTC
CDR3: CASSPPWAGVYNEQFF

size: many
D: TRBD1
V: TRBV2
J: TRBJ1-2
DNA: TGTGCCAGCAGTGCGGGGACAGGGGGCTCTGGCTACACCTTC
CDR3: CASSAGTGGSGYTF

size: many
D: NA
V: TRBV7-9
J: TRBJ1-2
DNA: TGTGCCAGCGAGAAACAGAAGAACTATGGCTACACCTTC
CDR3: CASEKQKNYGYTF

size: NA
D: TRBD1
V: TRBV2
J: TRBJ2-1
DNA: TGTGCCAGCACCGGACAGGAGGCTGTCAATGAGCAGTTCTTC
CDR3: CASTGQEAVNEQFF

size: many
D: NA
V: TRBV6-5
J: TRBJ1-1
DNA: TGTGCCAGCAGTTACTCTACAGGGAGGGAAGCTTTCTTT
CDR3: CASSYSTGREAFF

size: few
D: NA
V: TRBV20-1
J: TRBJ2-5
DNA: TGCAGTGCTAGAGAGGGATTGATGGAGACCCAGTACTTC
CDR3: CSAREGLMETQYF

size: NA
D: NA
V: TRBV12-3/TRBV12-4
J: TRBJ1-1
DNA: TGTGCCAGCAGTTTAGCGCAGGGAATCCCTGAAGCTTTCTTT
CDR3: CASSLAQGIPEAFF

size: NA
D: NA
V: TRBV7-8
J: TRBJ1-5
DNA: TGTGCCAGCAGCTTAGCTGGGGACGCCAATCAGCCCCAGCATTTT
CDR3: CASSLAGDANQPQHF

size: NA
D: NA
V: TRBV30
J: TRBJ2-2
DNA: TGTGCCTGGACACGGGGTCCCGCCATCGGGGAGCTGTTTTTT
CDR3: CAWTRGPAIGELFF

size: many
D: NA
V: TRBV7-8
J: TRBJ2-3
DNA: TGTGCCAGCAGCTACCGAGACAGAGACGTGGATACGCAGTATTTT
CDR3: CASSYRDRDVDTQYF

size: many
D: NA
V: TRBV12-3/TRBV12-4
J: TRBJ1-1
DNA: TGTGCCAGCAGTTTAGGGGGCTTTAACACTGAAGCTTTCTTT
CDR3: CASSLGGFNTEAFF

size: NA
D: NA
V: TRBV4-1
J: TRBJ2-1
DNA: TGCGCCAGCAGCCCATTGCAGAGCGGGGAGCAGTTCTTC
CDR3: CASSPLQSGEQFF

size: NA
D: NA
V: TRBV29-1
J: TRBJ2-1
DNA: TGCAGCGTTGGCTGGGACGTCGGTGAGCAGTTCTTC
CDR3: CSVGWDVGEQFF

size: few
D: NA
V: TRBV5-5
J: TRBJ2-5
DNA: TGTGCCAGCAGCGACCGGGACCCCATCGAGACCCAGTACTTC
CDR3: CASSDRDPIETQYF

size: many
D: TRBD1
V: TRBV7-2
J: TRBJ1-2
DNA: TGTGCCAGCAGCCGTCCGGGACAGGGGGCGCGTGGCTACACCTTC
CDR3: CASSRPGQGARGYTF

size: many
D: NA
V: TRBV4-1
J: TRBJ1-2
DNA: TGCGCCAGCAGCCAAGAGGGGTCAGGAAGTGCCAACTATGGCTACACCTTC
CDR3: CASSQEGSGSANYGYTF

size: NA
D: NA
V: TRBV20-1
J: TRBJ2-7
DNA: TGCAGTGTTAAGCAGGGCGGCGACGAGCAGTACTTC
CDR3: CSVKQGGDEQYF

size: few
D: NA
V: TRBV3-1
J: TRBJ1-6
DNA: TGTGCCAGCAGCCAGGGGCGGCAGGGTAATTCACCCCTCCACTTT
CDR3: CASSQGRQGNSPLHF

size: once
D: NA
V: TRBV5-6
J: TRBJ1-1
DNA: TGTGCCAGCAGCTTGTTAAATGAAGCTTTCTTT
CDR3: CASSLLNEAFF

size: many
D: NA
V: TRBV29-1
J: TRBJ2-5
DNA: TGCAGCGGGGGGAAAGTGGAGACACAAGAGACCCAGTACTTC
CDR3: CSGGKVETQETQYF

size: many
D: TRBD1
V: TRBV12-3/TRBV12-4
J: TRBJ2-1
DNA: TGTGCCAGCAGTCCCCGGGACAGGGATTACTCCTACAATGAGCAGTTCTTC
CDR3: CASSPRDRDYSYNEQFF

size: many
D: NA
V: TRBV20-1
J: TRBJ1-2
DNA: TGCAGTGCTAAGACTCAAAGGGGCGGCTACACCTTC
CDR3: CSAKTQRGGYTF

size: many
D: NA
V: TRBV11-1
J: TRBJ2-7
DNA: TGTGCCAGCAGCTGGGCCGTAGGGCCAGGGTTCCACGAGCAGTACTTC
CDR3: CASSWAVGPGFHEQYF

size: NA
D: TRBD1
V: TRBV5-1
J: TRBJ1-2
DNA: TGCGCCAGCAGCTTACACAGGGGCGACTATGGCTACACCTTC
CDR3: CASSLHRGDYGYTF

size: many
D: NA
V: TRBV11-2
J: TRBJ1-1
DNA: TGTGCCAGCAGGTTGTTGGGGTTCACTGAAGCTTTCTTT
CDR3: CASRLLGFTEAFF

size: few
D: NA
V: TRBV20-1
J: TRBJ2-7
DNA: TGCAGTGCTAGAGAGGACAGTTCCTACGAGCAGTACTTC
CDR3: CSAREDSSYEQYF

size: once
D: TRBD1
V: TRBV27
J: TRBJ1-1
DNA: TGTGCCAGCAGTAACACACAGGGGACCGTGAACACTGAAGCTTTCTTT
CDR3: CASSNTQGTVNTEAFF

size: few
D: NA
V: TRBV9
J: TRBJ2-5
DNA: TGTGCCAGCAGCGTAACCCCTCGAGGGCAAGAGACCCAGTACTTC
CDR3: CASSVTPRGQETQYF

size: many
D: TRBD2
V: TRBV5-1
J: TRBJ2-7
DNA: TGCGCCAGCAGCGCCGCGGGAGCGTCCTACGAGCAGTACTTC
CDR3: CASSAAGASYEQYF

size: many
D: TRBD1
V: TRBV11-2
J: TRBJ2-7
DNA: TGTGCCAGCAGCTCAGCGACAGGGGCCCGAGAGCAGTACTTC
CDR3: CASSSATGAREQYF

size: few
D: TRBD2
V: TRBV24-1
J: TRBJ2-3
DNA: TGTGCCACCGAGCCGGGGGGAGGCGCAGATACGCAGTATTTT
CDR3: CATEPGGGADTQYF

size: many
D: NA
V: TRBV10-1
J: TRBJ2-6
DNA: TGCGCCAGCAGTGAGTCGATGGAGTCTGGGGCCAACGTCCTGACTTTC
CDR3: CASSESMESGANVLTF

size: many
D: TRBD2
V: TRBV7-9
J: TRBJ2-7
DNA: TGTGCCAGCAGCTTAGCAAGGACTAGCTCCTCCGAGCAGTACTTC
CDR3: CASSLARTSSSEQYF

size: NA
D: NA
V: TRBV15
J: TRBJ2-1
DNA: TGTGCCACCAGACAGTCGGATCTTACACGATATTACAATGAGCAGTTCTTC
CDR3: CATRQSDLTRYYNEQFF

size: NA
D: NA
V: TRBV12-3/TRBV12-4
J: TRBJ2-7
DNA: TGTGCCACCTCAACTAACCGACCCCACGAGCAGTACTTC
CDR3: CATSTNRPHEQYF

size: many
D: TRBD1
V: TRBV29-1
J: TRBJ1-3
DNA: TGCAGCGTTGCCCCGGGACAGACTGGAAACACCATATATTTT
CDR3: CSVAPGQTGNTIYF

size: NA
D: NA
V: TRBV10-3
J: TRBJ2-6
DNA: TGTGCCATCAGCCACCGGCAGGGGGGTTCCGGGGCCAACGTCCTGACTTTC
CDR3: CAISHRQGGSGANVLTF

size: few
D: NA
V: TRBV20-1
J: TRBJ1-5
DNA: TGCAGTGCTACAGGACAGCGAAATCAGCCCCAGCATTTT
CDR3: CSATGQRNQPQHF

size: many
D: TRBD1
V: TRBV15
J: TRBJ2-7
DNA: TGTGCCACCAGCATATACAGGGGAGAGCAGTACTTC
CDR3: CATSIYRGEQYF

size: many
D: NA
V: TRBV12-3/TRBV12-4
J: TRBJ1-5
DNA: TGTGCCAGCAGTGAGGGGGGAAGTCAGCCCCAGCATTTT
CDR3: CASSEGGSQPQHF

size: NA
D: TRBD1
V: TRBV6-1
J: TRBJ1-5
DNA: TGTGCCAGCAGTGAAAGGACAGGGGCGCATCAGCCCCAGCATTTT
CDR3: CASSERTGAHQPQHF

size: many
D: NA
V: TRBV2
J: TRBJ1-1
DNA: TGTGCCAGCGGAAGGGGCACTGAAGCTTTCTTT
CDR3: CASGRGTEAFF

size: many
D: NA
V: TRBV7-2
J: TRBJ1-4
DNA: TGTGCCAGCAGCTTAGCCACAGGGGAAAAACTGTTTTTT
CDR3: CASSLATGEKLFF

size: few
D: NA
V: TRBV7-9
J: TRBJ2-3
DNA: TGTGCCAGCAGCTTAGAGATCAGGGGCACAGATACGCAGTATTTT
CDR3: CASSLEIRGTDTQYF

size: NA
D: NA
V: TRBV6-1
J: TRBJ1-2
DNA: TGTGCCAGCCGCCTCGGAGAGAGGAGTGGCTACACCTTC
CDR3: CASRLGERSGYTF

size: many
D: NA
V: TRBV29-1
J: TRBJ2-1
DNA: TGCAGGGTAGCGGCCTCCCTCTCCTACAATGAGCAGTTCTTC
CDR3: CRVAASLSYNEQFF

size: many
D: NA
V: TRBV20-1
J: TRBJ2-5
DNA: TGCAGTGCTAGGAGAAGGGGGTGGCCCCAAGAGACCCAGTACTTC
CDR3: CSARRRGWPQETQYF

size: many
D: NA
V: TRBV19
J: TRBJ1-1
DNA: TGTGCCAGTAGTGCCCGACCGGACACTGAAGCTTTCTTT
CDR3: CASSARPDTEAFF

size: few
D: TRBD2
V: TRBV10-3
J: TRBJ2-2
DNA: TGTGCCGTGCGGGAGAAGCGCGGGGAGCTGTTTTTT
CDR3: CAVREKRGELFF

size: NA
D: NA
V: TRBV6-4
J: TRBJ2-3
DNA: TGTGCCAGCAAGGTGAGCCGTTGGACAGATACGCAGTATTTT
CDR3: CASKVSRWTDTQYF

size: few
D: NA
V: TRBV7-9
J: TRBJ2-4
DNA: TGTGCCAGCAGCTTTAATAGCCTTCGGGGAAGGAACATTCAGTACTTC
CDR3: CASSFNSLRGRNIQYF

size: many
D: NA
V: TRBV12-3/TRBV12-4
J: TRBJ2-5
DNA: TGTGCCAGCAGTCCTTTTGTGGGGAATTCGGAGACCCAGTACTTC
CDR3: CASSPFVGNSETQYF

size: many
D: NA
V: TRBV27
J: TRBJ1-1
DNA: TGTGCCAGCAGTCCAGACCGTGGTCACACTGAAGCTTTCTTT
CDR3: CASSPDRGHTEAFF

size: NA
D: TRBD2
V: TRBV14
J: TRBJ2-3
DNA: TGTGCCAGCAGCCAAGTTCCGGGAGGGAGCACAGATACGCAGTATTTT
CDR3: CASSQVPGGSTDTQYF

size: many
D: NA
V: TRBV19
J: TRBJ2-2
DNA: TGTGCCAGTAGTATAGATGGACGGTTGAACACCGGGGAGCTGTTTTTT
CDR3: CASSIDGRLNTGELFF

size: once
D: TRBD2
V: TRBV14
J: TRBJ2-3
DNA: TGTGCCAGCAGCCGACCGGGACTACCAAGCACAGATACGCAGTATTTT
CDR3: CASSRPGLPSTDTQYF

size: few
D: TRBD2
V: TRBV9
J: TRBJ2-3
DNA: TGTGCCAGCAGCTCTCGGACTAGCGGGAGCGCAGATACGCAGTATTTT
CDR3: CASSSRTSGSADTQYF

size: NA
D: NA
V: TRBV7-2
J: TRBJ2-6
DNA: TGTGCCAGCAGCTTGTCTGGATGGGCCAACGTCCTGACTTTC
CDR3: CASSLSGWANVLTF